Following are 9 T cell receptor beta chains from one sample sequenced in a study of T cell changes during pregnancy in multiple sclerosis. Assay: immunoSEQ multiplex PCR; the TCRdb copy retains only in-frame clones and omits some. The repertoire includes fewer than 45,000 clones, roughly nine tenths of them detected once, and roughly 5.4% sits in the top ten. The sample in question was peripheral blood, obtained in the third trimester of pregnancy. The receptors stem from a female donor in good health, enrolled as a control in a pregnancy study.

The CDR3 loop is CASSSGLAGGYSTDTQYF. The CDR3 DNA is TGTGCCAGCAGCTCAGGACTAGCGGGGGGGTATAGCACAGATACGCAGTATTTT. The chain joins TRBV11-2 to TRBJ2-3, with TRBD2 matching 15 bases. Germline V lookup: CDR1 SGHAT, CDR2 FQNNGV. The junction had 5 bases not matched to a gene; V was cut back by 4 bases and J by 0 bases. The length of the CDR3 is 18 residues.

The chain is built from TRBV5-4 and TRBJ2-5; 7 bases align to TRBD2. CDR3 size: 17 residues. Germline CDR1 is SGHNT and CDR2 is YYREEE (reference sequence). Losses at the gene ends were 0 bases for V and 3 bases for J; bases not matched to a gene: 11. The CDR3 nucleotides read TGTGCCAGCAGCTTGGCCCTTTCGGGGGGAGGGGAAGAGACCCAGTACTTC. This gives the protein CASSLALSGGGEETQYF.

The chain recombines TRBV25-1 with TRBJ1-1; weak D call: TRBD1 (5 bases). Trimming pared 4 bases from V and 1 base from J, leaving 10 bases between. The CDR3 sequence is 14 residues long. The germline V gene has CDR1 MGHDK and CDR2 SYGVNS. The CDR3 DNA reads TGTGCCAGCAGTGGAGGACAACCGAACACTGAAGCTTTCTTT. Translation gives CASSGGQPNTEAFF. The full variable domain, in which reference TRBV25-1 and TRBJ1-1 provide the parts outside the CDR3, is EADIYQTPRYLVIGTGKKITLECSQTMGHDKMYWYQQDPGMELHLIHYSYGVNSTEKGDLSSESTVSRIRTEHFPLTLESARPSHTSQYLCASSGGQPNTEAFFGQGTRLTVV.

This chain uses TRBV5-1 with TRBJ1-5; 9 bases match TRBD1. The germline V gene has CDR1 SGHRS and CDR2 YFSETQ. The ends lost 0 bases at V and 2 bases at J; junction bases unmatched: 0. The CDR3 has 15 amino acids. CDR3 DNA sequence: TGCGCCAGCAGCTTGGGGACAGGGGGCAATCAGCCCCAGCATTTT. It encodes CASSLGTGGNQPQHF.

This chain uses TRBV27 with TRBJ1-5, with D tentatively TRBD1 (6 bases). CDR3 size: 15 residues. Germline V gene lookup returns CDR1 MNHEY and CDR2 SMNVEV (reference sequence). V dropped 5 bases and J dropped 2 bases, with 13 bases sitting between them. The chain's CDR3 is CASSPPGHRNQPQHF. The CDR3 region has the DNA TGTGCCAGCAGTCCCCCGGGACACCGCAATCAGCCCCAGCATTTT.

The rearrangement links TRBV9 to TRBJ2-1; TRBD2 matches at 10 bases. V lost 4 bases, J lost 4 bases, and 8 bases stayed unmatched. The CDR3 is 16 residues long. Germline CDR1 reads SGDLS; CDR2 reads YYNGEE. This CDR3 reads CASSPAGAGGYNEQFF. CDR3 DNA: TGTGCCAGCAGCCCCGCTGGAGCGGGAGGGTACAATGAGCAGTTCTTC.

This clone came up once. The chain carries TRBV5-1 and TRBJ1-2; D is unclear. Per the germline V gene, CDR1 is SGHRS and CDR2 is YFSETQ. This CDR3 region has 14 residues. Trimming stripped 0 bases from V and 4 bases from J, with 10 bases between. CDR3 amino acids: CASSLDSFGYGYTF. CDR3 sequence (DNA): TGCGCCAGCAGCTTGGACAGTTTCGGCTATGGCTACACCTTC.

CDR3 coding DNA: TGCAGCGTTGAAGATTTAAGCGGGTATGGCTACACCTTC. Its translation: CSVEDLSGYGYTF. The V and J genes are TRBV29-1 and TRBJ1-2; D unresolved. The CDR3 runs to 13 residues. Germline assignment: CDR1 SQVTM and CDR2 ANQGSEA. Deletions cut 0 bases from V and 5 bases from J, with 10 bases between.

The chain carries TRBV5-1 and TRBJ1-1; tentative D call: TRBD1 (5 bases). The CDR3 contains 16 residues. V was clipped by 0 bases and J by 8 bases, with 20 bases between them. Per the germline V gene, CDR1 is SGHRS and CDR2 is YFSETQ. The CDR3 DNA sequence: TGCGCCAGCAGCTTGGGGGCGCAGGGAAGGAGTAACGAAGCTTTCTTT. It yields the protein CASSLGAQGRSNEAFF.